The source of this T cell receptor (beta chain) is a study of OX40 agonist ivuxolimab in advanced cancers. Overall study results and limits: Clonal expansion by week 6 occurred in CD4+ and CD8+ blood T cells (at 0.1 to 3.0 mg/kg).

Germline loops: CDR1 MNHEY, CDR2 SMNVEV (reference sequence). This CDR3 has 15 residues. V lost 4 bases, J lost 5 bases, and 6 bases stayed unmatched. Data came from immunoSEQ multiplex PCR; TCRdb stores just in-frame clones and leaves some out. The table lists about 75,000 clones, about 92% of them singletons. Turning to this clone: The antigen remains undetermined.

The chain recombines TRBV27 with TRBJ2-3; 10 bases map to TRBD1. Source: CD4+ or CD8+ T cells sorted from blood, taken in a trial of the OX40 agonist ivuxolimab. The receptor comes from an adult with an advanced solid tumor such as melanoma, head and neck, liver or kidney cancer. The CDR3 nucleotides are TGTGCCAGCAGTTCGCGACAGGGGGCAGTAGATACGCAGTATTTT. This sequence encodes CASSSRQGAVDTQYF.